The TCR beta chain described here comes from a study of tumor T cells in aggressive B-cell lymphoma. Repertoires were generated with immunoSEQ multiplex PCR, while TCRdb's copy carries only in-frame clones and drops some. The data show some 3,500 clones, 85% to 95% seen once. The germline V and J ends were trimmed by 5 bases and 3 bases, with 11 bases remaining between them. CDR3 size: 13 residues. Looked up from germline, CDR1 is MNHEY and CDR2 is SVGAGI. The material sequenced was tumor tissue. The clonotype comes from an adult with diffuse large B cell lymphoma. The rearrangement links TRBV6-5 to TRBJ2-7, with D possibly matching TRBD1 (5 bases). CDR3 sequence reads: CASSPFRGYEQYF. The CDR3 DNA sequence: TGTGCCAGCAGTCCGTTTAGGGGCTACGAGCAGTACTTC.